A selection of T cell receptor beta chains follows, all from one sample in a study of cytomegalovirus exposure and HLA in healthy donors. The protocol was immunoSEQ multiplex PCR, while the TCRdb copy is restricted to in-frame clones and leaves out a portion. The sample holds some 60,000 clones, roughly four fifths seen once. The material sequenced was PBMCs. These receptors were obtained from a middle-aged man in good health and CMV-seronegative. CDR3s include the opening cysteine and the closing phenylalanine or tryptophan. A D gene is named only where the DNA matches it firmly. Not all rows give a size; the values are once, few, many and, for expanded clones, a class.

-,-,TRBV7-9,TRBJ2-6,CASSLAKGGEAGANVLTF,TGTGCCAGCAGCTTAGCAAAAGGAGGGGAAGCTGGGGCCAACGTCCTGACTTTC
-,-,TRBV6-5,TRBJ1-3,CASTSAGTGNTIYF,TGTGCCAGCACCTCAGCCGGGACTGGAAACACCATATATTTT
-,TRBD2,TRBV19,TRBJ2-7,CASSTQAGAPSEQYF,TGTGCCAGTAGTACCCAAGCGGGGGCCCCTAGCGAGCAGTACTTC
once,-,TRBV4-3,TRBJ2-1,CASSQGRGALSNEQFF,TGCGCCAGCAGCCAAGGTCGGGGAGCGTTGAGCAATGAGCAGTTCTTC
-,-,TRBV5-1,TRBJ1-1,CASSSSSKAFF,TGCGCCAGCAGCTCCTCGAGCAAAGCTTTCTTT
-,TRBD2,TRBV14,TRBJ2-1,CASSQARSGGGLFF,TGTGCCAGCAGCCAAGCTAGGTCGGGGGGAGGCCTGTTCTTC
once,-,TRBV5-1,TRBJ2-3,CASSLRGLSTDTQYF,TGCGCCAGCAGCTTAAGGGGATTGAGCACAGATACGCAGTATTTT
-,-,TRBV30,TRBJ2-4,CAWRDRALAKNIQYF,TGTGCCTGGAGGGACAGAGCGCTAGCCAAAAACATTCAGTACTTC
few,-,TRBV10-2,TRBJ1-6,CASSDREVNSPLHF,TGCGCCAGCAGTGACAGGGAGGTCAATTCACCCCTCCACTTT
-,-,TRBV10-3,TRBJ1-6,CAISGGGGKANSPLHF,TGTGCCATCAGTGGGGGAGGGGGGAAGGCGAATTCACCCCTCCACTTT
-,TRBD2,TRBV2,TRBJ2-6,CASRRLAGGTSGANVLTF,TGTGCCAGCCGCCGATTAGCGGGGGGAACCTCTGGGGCCAACGTCCTGACTTTC
-,-,TRBV27,TRBJ1-6,CASSSSSYNSPLHF,TGTGCCAGCAGTTCGAGCTCCTATAATTCACCCCTCCACTTT
-,TRBD2,TRBV30,TRBJ2-3,CAWSLTSGDFTSTDTQYF,TGTGCCTGGAGTTTGACTAGCGGGGATTTTACTAGCACAGATACGCAGTATTTT
-,-,TRBV2,TRBJ1-6,CASSEVGQINSPLHF,TGTGCCAGCAGTGAAGTGGGACAAATAAATTCACCCCTCCACTTT
-,TRBD1,TRBV5-6,TRBJ2-5,CASSGYRGHFGETQYF,TGTGCCAGCAGCGGATACAGGGGGCATTTTGGAGAGACCCAGTACTTC
-,-,TRBV18,TRBJ1-1,CASSPTAGAPNTEAFF,TGTGCCAGCTCACCAACGGCAGGGGCTCCGAACACTGAAGCTTTCTTT
-,-,TRBV5-1,TRBJ1-4,CASQETVATNEKLFF,TGCGCCAGCCAAGAAACGGTTGCAACTAATGAAAAACTGTTTTTT
-,TRBD1,TRBV12-5,TRBJ2-2,CASGSGTGNTGELFF,TGTGCTAGTGGCTCCGGGACAGGGAACACCGGGGAGCTGTTTTTT
-,-,TRBV30,TRBJ1-2,CAWSDSAFYGYTF,TGTGCCTGGAGTGATAGTGCTTTCTATGGCTACACCTTC
-,TRBD1,TRBV28,TRBJ1-6,CASSPPLTGLSDSPLHF,TGTGCCAGCAGTCCACCCCTGACAGGGTTGAGTGATTCACCCCTCCACTTT
-,-,TRBV7-3,TRBJ2-1,CASSLLRSSYNEQFF,TGTGCCAGCAGCCTTTTGCGGAGCTCCTACAATGAGCAGTTCTTC
once,-,TRBV4-1,TRBJ1-1,CASSQIPGITEDFF,TGCGCCAGCAGCCAAATACCGGGTATCACTGAAGATTTCTTT
-,TRBD2,TRBV4-2,TRBJ2-2,CASSQGTSGAGELFF,TGTGCCAGCAGCCAGGGGACTAGCGGGGCCGGGGAGCTGTTTTTT
-,-,TRBV9,TRBJ1-4,CASSRDGADSTNEKLFF,TGTGCCAGCAGCCGCGACGGAGCCGACTCAACTAATGAAAAACTGTTTTTT
once,TRBD2,TRBV2,TRBJ2-2,CASFSGLAGDTGELFF,TGTGCCAGCTTCTCAGGACTAGCGGGGGACACCGGGGAGCTGTTTTTT
-,-,TRBV27,TRBJ1-4,CASSSAGPLGEKLFF,TGTGCCAGCAGCTCGGCGGGGCCCCTGGGCGAAAAACTGTTTTTT
-,-,TRBV6-5,TRBJ1-2,CASSYSIGGLGGYTF,TGTGCCAGCAGTTACTCGATTGGAGGACTGGGTGGCTACACCTTC
-,-,TRBV25-1,TRBJ1-1,CASSRNTEAFF,TGTGCCAGCAGTCGGAACACTGAAGCTTTCTTT
-,-,TRBV5-1,TRBJ2-3,CASSPLRGSDTQYF,TGCGCCAGCAGCCCTCTTAGGGGCAGCGATACGCAGTATTTT
-,TRBD1,TRBV14,TRBJ1-2,CASSQRTGTGPYGYTF,TGTGCCAGCAGCCAACGGACCGGGACAGGACCATATGGCTACACCTTC
-,TRBD1,TRBV5-1,TRBJ1-6,CASSLASGQGARNSPLHF,TGCGCCAGCAGCTTGGCCTCAGGACAGGGGGCTCGAAATTCACCCCTCCACTTT
-,TRBD1,TRBV11-2,TRBJ2-1,CASSSYRGRGDEQFF,TGTGCCAGCAGCTCCTACAGGGGGCGCGGGGATGAGCAGTTCTTC
few,TRBD1,TRBV6-1,TRBJ1-1,CAIEGQGVREAFF,TGTGCCATCGAAGGACAGGGCGTAAGAGAAGCTTTCTTT
-,TRBD1,TRBV19,TRBJ1-2,CASSKQGNYGYTF,TGTGCCAGTAGTAAACAGGGGAACTATGGCTACACCTTC
once,-,TRBV11-3,TRBJ1-1,CASSSQFLAESEAFF,TGTGCCAGCAGCTCCCAATTTTTGGCTGAATCTGAAGCTTTCTTT
-,TRBD2,TRBV30,TRBJ2-5,CAWSVSGGQETQYF,TGTGCCTGGAGTGTTAGCGGGGGACAAGAGACCCAGTACTTC
-,TRBD2,TRBV7-6,TRBJ2-3,CASSLLASGDTNTQYF,TGTGCCAGCAGCTTATTGGCTAGCGGGGACACAAATACGCAGTATTTT
-,-,TRBV28,TRBJ1-1,CASIPPRGATEAFF,TGTGCCAGCATCCCCCCCCGGGGAGCAACTGAAGCTTTCTTT
-,TRBD1,TRBV7-9,TRBJ2-5,CASSVDRGQGETQYF,TGTGCCAGCAGCGTCGACAGGGGGCAGGGTGAGACCCAGTACTTC
-,TRBD1,TRBV5-4,TRBJ1-6,CASSLVMGTGNSPLHF,TGTGCCAGCAGCTTGGTGATGGGGACAGGGAATTCACCCCTCCACTTT
-,-,TRBV5-1,TRBJ2-1,CASSMSSYNEQFF,TGCGCCAGCAGCATGAGCTCCTACAATGAGCAGTTCTTC
-,-,TRBV6-6,TRBJ1-2,CASSSFQTPQVDGYTF,TGTGCCAGCAGTTCCTTCCAAACCCCACAGGTAGATGGCTACACCTTC
-,-,TRBV7-9,TRBJ2-3,CASSFSTVDTQYF,TGTGCCAGCAGCTTTTCTACAGTAGATACGCAGTATTTT
-,TRBD1,TRBV28,TRBJ1-2,CASSSQSTGGNYGYTF,TGTGCCAGCAGTTCCCAGTCGACAGGGGGCAACTATGGCTACACCTTC
few,-,TRBV6-5,TRBJ2-3,CASSTVGATQYF,TGTGCCAGCAGCACAGTGGGTGCTACGCAGTATTTT
few,-,TRBV30,TRBJ2-5,CAWSDYRAFERETQYF,TGTGCCTGGAGTGACTACAGGGCGTTTGAGAGAGAGACCCAGTACTTC
-,TRBD1,TRBV5-1,TRBJ1-2,CASSLVLDRADGYTF,TGCGCCAGCAGCTTGGTCCTGGACAGGGCGGATGGCTACACCTTC
-,-,TRBV27,TRBJ1-1,CASSLDPRGGTEAFF,TGTGCCAGCAGTTTGGACCCCCGGGGGGGCACTGAAGCTTTCTTT
-,TRBD1,TRBV23-1,TRBJ1-5,CASSQSTGAQPQHF,TGCGCCAGCAGTCAGTCGACAGGGGCTCAGCCCCAGCATTTT
-,TRBD1,TRBV14,TRBJ2-4,CASSHHGQGPKNIQYF,TGTGCCAGCAGCCATCACGGACAGGGCCCGAAAAACATTCAGTACTTC
-,TRBD1,TRBV28,TRBJ1-2,CASSSFTGGANYGYTF,TGTGCCAGCAGTTCATTTACAGGGGGCGCTAACTATGGCTACACCTTC
-,TRBD2,TRBV4-1,TRBJ2-1,CASSQSRLAGGLQQFF,TGCGCCAGCAGCCAATCACGACTAGCGGGGGGACTCCAGCAGTTCTTC
-,TRBD1,TRBV5-6,TRBJ1-3,CASSSPGTGPGNTIYF,TGTGCCAGCAGCTCACCAGGGACAGGGCCCGGAAACACCATATATTTT
-,TRBD1,TRBV14,TRBJ1-6,CASSQAGGYNSPLHF,TGTGCCAGCAGCCAAGCAGGGGGCTATAATTCACCCCTCCACTTT
-,TRBD1,TRBV6-1,TRBJ2-2,CASSEAVGQGIGELFF,TGTGCCAGCAGTGAAGCGGTAGGACAGGGCATCGGGGAGCTGTTTTTT
few,TRBD2,TRBV4-1,TRBJ2-7,CASSYQLQTPLLAGDYEQYF,TGCGCCAGCAGCTATCAACTACAGACTCCGCTACTAGCGGGGGACTACGAGCAGTACTTC
-,TRBD2,TRBV11-3,TRBJ2-7,CASTPGGGIYEQYF,TGTGCCAGCACCCCCGGGGGGGGGATCTACGAGCAGTACTTC
once,TRBD2,TRBV18,TRBJ2-5,CASSPRTSGGSRRFKEETQYF,TGTGCCAGCTCACCAAGGACTAGCGGGGGTTCACGGCGGTTTAAGGAAGAGACCCAGTACTTC